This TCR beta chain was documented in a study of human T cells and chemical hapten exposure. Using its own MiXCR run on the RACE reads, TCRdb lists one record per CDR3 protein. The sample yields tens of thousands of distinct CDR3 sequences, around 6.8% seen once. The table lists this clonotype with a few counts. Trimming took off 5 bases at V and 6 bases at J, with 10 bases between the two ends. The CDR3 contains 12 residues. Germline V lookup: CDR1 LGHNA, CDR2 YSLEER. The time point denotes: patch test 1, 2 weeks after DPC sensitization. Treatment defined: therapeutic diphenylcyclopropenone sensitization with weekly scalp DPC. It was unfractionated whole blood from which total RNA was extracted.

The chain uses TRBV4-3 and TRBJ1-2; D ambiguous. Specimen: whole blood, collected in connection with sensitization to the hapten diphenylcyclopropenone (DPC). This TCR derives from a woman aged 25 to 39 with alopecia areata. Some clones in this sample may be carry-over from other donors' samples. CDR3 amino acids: CASSYSMDGYTF. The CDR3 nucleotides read TGCGCCAGCAGCTATTCCATGGATGGCTACACCTTC.